This T cell receptor (beta chain) was captured in a study of healthy donors' naive CD4 and CD8 T cells (dated by TCRdb to about 2015). Background for the entire study: The donors were selected to cover three age groups of six people each (20-25, 40-50 and 60-70 years), had a mean age of roughly 43, and were half female. The TCR alpha libraries followed the same workflow as the beta chain, except for a newly designed primer set that covered all functional IMGT alpha gene variants. The study sequenced rearranged TCR alpha and beta chains from naive CD4+ and CD8+ T cells to test how TCR variation relates to lineage commitment. Peripheral blood mononuclear cells were obtained from 15 to 20 unrelated, healthy individuals. The donors were HLA-typed by sequencing at HLA-A, -B, -C, -DRB1, -DQB1 and -DPB1, using the SBTexcellerator protocol, an ABI3130xl analyzer and SBTengine software. Findings and caveats that apply to the study as a whole: Because alpha and beta chains were sequenced in bulk and could not be paired, the effects of the two chains in combination were not assessed. Bias between naive CD4+ and CD8+ cells was reportedly observed for most V and J gene segments, consistently across donors and independently of HLA genotype. The study did not directly address whether homeostatic proliferation of naive T cells might have biased the repertoire. Around 13% of the variance in CD4/CD8 propensity appeared to be explained jointly by V genes, J genes and CDR3 charge, in a largely additive manner. In both chains, CD4+ lineage was associated with a positively charged CDR3, and CD8+ lineage was associated with a negatively charged CDR3.

Cells with a CD4+CD8-CD45RO-CD45RA+ profile were isolated by FACS and defined as naive CD4+ T cells, and those with a CD8+CD4-CD45RA+CD27bright profile were defined as naive CD8+ T cells. Antibodies against CD4 (RPA-T4), CD8 (SK1), CD27 (O323), CD45RA (HI100) and CD45RO (UCHL1) were used for sorting. CDR1 LNHDA and CDR2 SQIVND are derived from the germline V gene (reference sequence). The CDR3 spans 16 residues, from the cysteine through the phenylalanine. CDR3 DNA only is kept here, 48 bases in frame from base 1. Germline trimming amounts to 1 base on V and 4 bases on J, with 7 as the count of junction bases outside the gene matches. The sequencer listed for this sample is 454 GS FLX Titanium. A previously published linear amplification protocol was used to construct TCR libraries from about 500 ng of total RNA. The Roche/454 Genome Sequencer with Titanium chemistry was used for sequencing. The authors processed their data as follows. From roughly 5 of the healthy donors, a total of approximately 74,000 rearranged TCR alpha transcripts were sequenced. Duplicate transcripts were dropped, and unique TCR clonotypes were identified by the CDR3 junction according to IMGT nomenclature. Logistic regression in R 2.13.0 modeled CD4 versus CD8 status as a function of V and J genes, with adjustment for donor effects and Bonferroni correction for multiple testing. TCRdb reprocessing: public reads trimmed at Q25 with fastp, clones called with MiXCR, in-frame beta chains kept. Rows with a matching CDR3 protein are joined into one entry that keeps the most common DNA and genes. Clone size and V and J calls follow TCRdb, not the original study. Across this sample there are 150,000 to 200,000 distinct CDR3 sequences, with about 74% seen only once. Roughly 2.3% of the sample comes from the top ten.

Details on this clonotype: Its antigen remains undetermined. No base quality values were provided; no much bigger clone lies one nucleotide off.

Sequenced material: naive CD4+ and CD8+ T cells sorted from blood, pooled from several donors. Interpreted using the paper, the cell subset or site label stands for: FACS-sorted naive CD4+ (CD45RO-CD45RA+) and naive CD8+ (CD45RA+CD27bright) T cells. The chain is assembled from TRBV19 and TRBJ1-5, with 7 bases matching TRBD1. The sequence was obtained from a pool of human donors in good health; the sample pools cells from several healthy donors. The DNA sequence is as follows: TGTGCCAGTAGTATAGGCCGGGACAGAGAAAATCAGCCCCAGCATTTT. It translates as CASSIGRDRENQPQHF.